This T cell receptor (beta chain) was observed in a study of T cell responses to AZD1222 COVID-19 vaccine. The CDR3 is 14 residues long. Per the germline V gene, CDR1 is GTSNPN and CDR2 is SVGIG (reference sequence). The V and J ends lost 3 bases and 7 bases respectively, with 15 bases between them. The table came from immunoSEQ multiplex PCR; TCRdb's copy has only in-frame clones and leaves some out. The table lists 130,000 or so clones, roughly 93% of them singletons. About this clone itself: Its target is unknown.

General study results and limits: Regions left unmutated in variants are reportedly the target of nearly half of spike-specific TCRs. At baseline, seropositivity was found in only 6 or 7 AZD1222 recipients. Spike-specific TCR breadth rose after two AZD1222 doses, and depth rose as well. Repertoires were sampled only after the peak T cell response.

This chain joins TRBV30 and TRBJ2-2, with D perhaps TRBD1 (6 bases). The clonotype was recovered from an adult in good health. Sample: peripheral blood, taken on day 0 of AZD1222 vaccination. The CDR3 loop is CAWRRKGENGELFF. CDR3 bases: TGTGCCTGGAGAAGGAAGGGGGAAAACGGGGAGCTGTTTTTT. The variable domain in full, with the rest retrieved from reference TRBV30 and TRBJ2-2, is SQTIHQWPATLVQPVGSPLSLECTVEGTSNPNLYWYRQAAGRGLQLLFYSVGIGQISSEVPQNLSASRPQDRQFILSSKKLLLSDSGFYLCAWRRKGENGELFFGEGSRLTVL.